This T cell receptor beta chain emerged from a study of molecular identifiers for immune sequencing clone quantification. Naive CD8 T cells were sorted as CD8+CD4-CCR7+CD45RA+. This clonotype was seen only a few times. Its antigen is undetermined. Given a much more abundant clone one base away, this may be a read error. Germline CDR1 and CDR2: SGHVS and FQNEAQ. The CDR3 totals 16 residues. Study-wide findings and caveats: Clones that exceeded 20 RNA copies held over 99% of effector molecules, yet under 1% in naive cells.

TCRdb called the PCR reads again in MiXCR, with one record for every CDR3 protein. The sample lists 85,000 to 90,000 distinct CDR3 sequences; roughly 23% were seen once. The sequence derives from a human donor in good health. Some libraries in this study had Jurkat cell RNA spiked in. The gene calls are TRBV7-8 and TRBJ1-4; a weak D match, TRBD1 (6 bases). Sequenced input: naive CD8+ T cells from blood, with Jurkat cell RNA spiked in. Subset indicated: FACS-sorted CD8+CD4-CCR7+CD45RA+ naive T cells. The CDR3 bases are TGTGCCAGCAGCAACCAAGACAGGACCGTGGGGGAAAAACTGATTTTT. Translation gives CASSNQDRTVGEKLIF.